The source of this TCR beta chain is a study of shared clonotypes between healthy human individuals. Germline V lookup: CDR1 SGHRS, CDR2 YFSETQ. V was pared by 0 bases and J by 3 bases, with 9 bases between. This CDR3 region has 14 residues. Worth noting for this clone: Its antigen is not identified.

TCRdb keeps only in-frame clones here, not all; method: immunoSEQ multiplex PCR. The sample lists about a million clones; less than 85% were seen once. Study-wide results and caveats: Limited genetic and exposure-history diversity came from having few donors. Memory subsets generally showed smaller estimated richness than naive subsets did. The naive CD4 repertoires of a handful of donors were compared, and approximately 5% of clonotypes were shared.

This chain joins TRBV5-1 and TRBJ1-2; perhaps TRBD1 as D (5 bases). The sequencing input was memory CD4+ T cells sorted from blood. Subset described: CD45RA-negative fraction. This receptor was obtained from a young man in good health. This CDR3 is CASSLARDYYGYTF. The CDR3 DNA is TGCGCCAGCAGCTTGGCTAGGGACTACTATGGCTACACCTTC.